Listed here are 6 T cell receptor beta chains from one sample, sequenced in a study of post-analysis software for immune sequencing data. For these receptors, no antigen is known. The library was made from cDNA and included unique molecular identifiers. In TCRdb, the PCR reads were re-called with MiXCR into one record per CDR3 protein. The sample has approximately 630,000 distinct CDR3 sequences; roughly three fifths are singletons. General study findings and limits: TRBV5-6, TRBV5-1 and TRBV20-1 belonged to a set of roughly five TRBV segments that were more frequent in patients than controls.

The specimen sequenced was blood. Receptors were obtained from a girl aged 2-10 years with multiple sclerosis.

This clonotype was detected a few times. The chain combines TRBV12-3 or TRBV12-4 with TRBJ2-3; perhaps TRBD2 as D (5 bases). V dropped 5 bases and J dropped 3 bases, with 15 bases sitting between them. CDR3 length: 15 residues. Here the CDR3 reads CASSLEREKTDTQYF. In DNA form, the CDR3 reads TGTGCCAGCAGTCTCGAGAGGGAGAAGACAGATACGCAGTATTTT.

The J gene is TRBJ1-2, the V gene TRBV29-1; no reliable D call. The CDR3 spans 15 residues. Deletions cut 4 bases from V and 4 bases from J, with 19 bases between. The V gene's germline CDR1 is SQVTM and CDR2 ANQGSEA. For the CDR3, the DNA is TGCAGCGTTGTAGTCATGGAAAGGGCGCCCTATGGCTACACCTTC. Encoded protein: CSVVVMERAPYGYTF.

This chain links TRBV11-2 with TRBJ2-7; perhaps TRBD1 as D (6 bases). From germline, CDR1 is SGHAT and CDR2 FQNNGV. V lost 2 bases, J lost 6 bases, and 14 bases lay in between. This CDR3 spans 14 amino acids. CDR3 bases: TGTGCCAGCAGCTTACGACAGGATGCGGGCGAGCAGTACTTC. Translating gives CASSLRQDAGEQYF.

This clonotype was recorded a few times. The chain has TRBV4-3 and TRBJ2-5; possibly TRBD2 for D (5 bases). There are 18 residues in the CDR3. Trimming pared 0 bases from V and 5 bases from J, leaving 22 bases between. Germline assignment: CDR1 LGHNA and CDR2 YSLEER. CDR3 DNA sequence: TGCGCCAGCAGCCAAGACCCCATGGGCCGACTAAGCTCGGAGACCCAGTACTTC. The encoded protein is CASSQDPMGRLSSETQYF.

The sample holds a few counts of this clonotype. The gene calls are TRBV7-3 and TRBJ2-1; D might be TRBD1 (5 bases). This CDR3 is 15 amino acids long. Trimming removed 5 bases at V and 3 bases at J, with 14 bases between. Germline-derived CDR1 and CDR2 are SGHTA and FQGTGA. The chain's CDR3 is CASSPRAGNYNEQFF. CDR3 coding DNA: TGTGCCAGCAGCCCAAGGGCAGGGAACTACAATGAGCAGTTCTTC.

This clonotype was counted between two and nine times. This chain joins TRBV4-1 and TRBJ2-3; unclear D gene. With 2 bases removed from V and 3 bases from J, the gap between germline ends came to 9 bases. The CDR3 has 14 residues. CDR1 is MGHRA and CDR2 is YSYEKL in the germline V gene. In DNA, the CDR3 is TGCGCCAGCAGCCAAAATGGGATGACAGATACGCAGTATTTT. It yields the protein CASSQNGMTDTQYF.